A selection of T cell receptor beta chains follows, all from one sample in a study of cytomegalovirus exposure and HLA in healthy donors. The assay was immunoSEQ multiplex PCR, and TCRdb's table has in-frame clones only and misses some. The listing contains some 70,000 clones. The sample was PBMCs. These receptors were taken from a man in his forties in good health and CMV-seronegative. CDR3s include the opening cysteine and the closing phenylalanine or tryptophan. Each record gives: CDR3 protein, V gene, D gene. D genes are given only for firm matches.

CASSVGTNSYEQYF | TRBV2 | -
CASSQDRLKRDQPQHF | TRBV4-1 | -
CASSLYANSPLHF | TRBV27 | -
CASSQRGTGGREKLFF | TRBV23-1 | TRBD1
CASSPQGTGEAFF | TRBV18 | -
CASSRAGERNSPLHF | TRBV2 | -
CASSLAGQGRNTIYF | TRBV7-9 | TRBD1
CASSRILPATNEKLFF | TRBV7-9 | -
CASSREGTSTDTQYF | TRBV5-1 | -
CASSVDVRGYTF | TRBV9 | -
CAITGQVDTGELFF | TRBV10-3 | TRBD1
CASSLGSLGGNQPQHF | TRBV7-6 | -
CASTLTVSAGGYEQYF | TRBV11-2 | TRBD2
CASSLGSSGGSKTYNEQFF | TRBV7-9 | TRBD2
CAWRGGRGSVDGYTF | TRBV30 | TRBD1
CASSSPLAGGTYEQYF | TRBV6-5 | TRBD2
CAGIDSGKTEKLFF | TRBV30 | -
CASMRQGQGEKLFF | TRBV2 | TRBD1
CASSTRTGSNQPQHF | TRBV7-2 | TRBD1
CSVEDHGRGYEQYF | TRBV29-1 | -
CSVDLGQGYNEQFF | TRBV29-1 | TRBD1
CASSFLGVQETQYF | TRBV5-1 | -
CAWSGGHSGNTIYF | TRBV30 | -
CASSIALSSDTQYF | TRBV19 | -
CASSPRPPGQGGYGYTF | TRBV9 | TRBD1
CASSLGSGSYEQYF | TRBV7-8 | -